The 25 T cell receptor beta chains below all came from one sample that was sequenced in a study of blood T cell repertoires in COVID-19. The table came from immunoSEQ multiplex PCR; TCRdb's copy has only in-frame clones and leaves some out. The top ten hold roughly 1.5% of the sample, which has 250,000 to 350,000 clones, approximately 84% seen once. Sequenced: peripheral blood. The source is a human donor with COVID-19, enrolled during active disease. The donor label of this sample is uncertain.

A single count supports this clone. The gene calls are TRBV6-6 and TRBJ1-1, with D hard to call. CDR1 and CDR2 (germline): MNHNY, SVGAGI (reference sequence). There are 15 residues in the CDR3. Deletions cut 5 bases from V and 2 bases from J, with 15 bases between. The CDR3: CASSPEGSQNTEAFF. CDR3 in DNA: TGTGCCAGCAGTCCCGAGGGCAGCCAAAACACTGAAGCTTTCTTT.

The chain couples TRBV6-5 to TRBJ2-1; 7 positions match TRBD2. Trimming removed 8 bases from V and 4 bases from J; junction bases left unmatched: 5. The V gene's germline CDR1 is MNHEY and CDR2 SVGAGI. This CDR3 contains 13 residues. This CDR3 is CASGRERYNEQFF. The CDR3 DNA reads TGTGCCAGCGGGCGGGAGCGGTACAATGAGCAGTTCTTC.

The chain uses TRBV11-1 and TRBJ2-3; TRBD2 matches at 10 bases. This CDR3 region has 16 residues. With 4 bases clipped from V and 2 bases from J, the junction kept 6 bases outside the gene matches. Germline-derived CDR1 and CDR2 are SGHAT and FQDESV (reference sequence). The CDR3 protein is CASSSRTSGYTDTQYF. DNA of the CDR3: TGTGCCAGCAGCTCACGGACTAGCGGATACACAGATACGCAGTATTTT.

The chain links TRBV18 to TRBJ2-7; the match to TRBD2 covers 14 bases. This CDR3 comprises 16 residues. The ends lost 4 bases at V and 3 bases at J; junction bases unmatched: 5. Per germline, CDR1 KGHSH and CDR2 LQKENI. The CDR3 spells CASSQPGLAGVYEQYF. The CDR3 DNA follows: TGTGCCAGCTCACAACCGGGACTAGCGGGAGTCTACGAGCAGTACTTC.

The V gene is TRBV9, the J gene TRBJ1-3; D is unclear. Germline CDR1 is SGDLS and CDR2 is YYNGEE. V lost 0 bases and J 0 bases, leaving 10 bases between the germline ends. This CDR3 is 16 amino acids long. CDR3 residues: CASSVEGAISGNTIYF. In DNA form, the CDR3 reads TGTGCCAGCAGCGTAGAGGGAGCTATCTCTGGAAACACCATATATTTT.

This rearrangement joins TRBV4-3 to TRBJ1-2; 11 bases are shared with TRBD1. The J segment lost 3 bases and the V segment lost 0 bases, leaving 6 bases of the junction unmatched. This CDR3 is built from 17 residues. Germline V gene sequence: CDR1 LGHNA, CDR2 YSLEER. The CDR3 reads CASSQDEDRGRYYGYTF. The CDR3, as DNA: TGCGCCAGCAGCCAAGATGAGGACAGGGGGCGATACTATGGCTACACCTTC.

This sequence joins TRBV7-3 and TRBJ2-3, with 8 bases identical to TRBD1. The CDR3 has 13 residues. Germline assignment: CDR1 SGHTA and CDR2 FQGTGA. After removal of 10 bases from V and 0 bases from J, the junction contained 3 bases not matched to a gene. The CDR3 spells CATRQGSTDTQYF. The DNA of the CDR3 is TGTGCCACCCGACAGGGGAGCACAGATACGCAGTATTTT.

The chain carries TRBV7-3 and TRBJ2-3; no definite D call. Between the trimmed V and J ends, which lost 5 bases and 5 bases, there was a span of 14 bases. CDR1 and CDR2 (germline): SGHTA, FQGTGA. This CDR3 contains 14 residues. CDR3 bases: TGTGCCAGCAGCCCCCCCGGTAGAGTAGATACGCAGTATTTT. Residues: CASSPPGRVDTQYF. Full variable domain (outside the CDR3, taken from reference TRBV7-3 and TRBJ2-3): GAGVSQTPSNKVTEKGKYVELRCDPISGHTALYWYRQSLGQGPEFLIYFQGTGAADDSGLPNDRFFAVRPEGSVSTLKIQRTERGDSAVYLCASSPPGRVDTQYFGPGTRLTVL.

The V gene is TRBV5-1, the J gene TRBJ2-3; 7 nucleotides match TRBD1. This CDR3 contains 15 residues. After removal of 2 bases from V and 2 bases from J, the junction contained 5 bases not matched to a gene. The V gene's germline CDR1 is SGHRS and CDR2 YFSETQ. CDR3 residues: CASSLSRGYTDTQYF. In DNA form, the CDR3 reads TGCGCCAGCAGCTTAAGCAGGGGGTACACAGATACGCAGTATTTT.

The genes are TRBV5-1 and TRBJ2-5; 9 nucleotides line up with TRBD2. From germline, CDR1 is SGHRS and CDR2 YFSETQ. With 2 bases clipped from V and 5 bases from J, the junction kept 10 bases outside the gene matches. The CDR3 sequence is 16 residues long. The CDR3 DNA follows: TGCGCCAGCAGCTTCGGCGGGAGGGGCAGTTCGGAGACCCAGTACTTC. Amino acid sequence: CASSFGGRGSSETQYF.

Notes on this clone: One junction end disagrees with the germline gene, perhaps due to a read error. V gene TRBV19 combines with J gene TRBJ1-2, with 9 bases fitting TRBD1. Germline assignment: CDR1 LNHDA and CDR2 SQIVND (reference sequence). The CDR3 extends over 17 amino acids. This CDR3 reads CASRTTKTGTGIYSYTF. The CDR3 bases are TGTGCCAGTAGAACTACAAAAACCGGGACAGGGATCTATAGCTACACCTTC. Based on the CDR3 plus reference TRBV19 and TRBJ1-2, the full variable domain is DGGITQSPKYLFRKEGQNVTLSCEQNLNHDAMYWYRQDPGQGLRLIYYSQIVNDFQKGDIAEGYSVSREKKESFPLTVTSAQKNPTAFYLCASRTTKTGTGIYSYTFGSGTRLTVV.

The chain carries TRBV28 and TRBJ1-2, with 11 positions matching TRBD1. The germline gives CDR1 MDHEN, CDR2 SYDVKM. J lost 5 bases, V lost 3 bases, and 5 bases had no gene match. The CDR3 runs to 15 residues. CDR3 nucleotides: TGTGCCAGCAGTTTGGTGGACAGGGGGCAATATGGCTACACCTTC. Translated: CASSLVDRGQYGYTF.

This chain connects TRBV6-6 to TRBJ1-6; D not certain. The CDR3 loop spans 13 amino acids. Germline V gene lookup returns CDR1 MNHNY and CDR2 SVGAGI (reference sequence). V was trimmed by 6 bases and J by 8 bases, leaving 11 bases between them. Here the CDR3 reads CASRARRDSPLHF. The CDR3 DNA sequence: TGTGCCAGCAGAGCCCGAAGAGATTCACCCCTCCACTTT.

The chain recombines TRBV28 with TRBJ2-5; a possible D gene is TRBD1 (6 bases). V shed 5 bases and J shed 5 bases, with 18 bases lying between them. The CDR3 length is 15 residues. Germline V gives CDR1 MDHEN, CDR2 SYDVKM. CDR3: CASSPTGSRRETQYF. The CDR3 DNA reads TGTGCCAGCAGTCCTACAGGGAGCCGCCGGGAGACCCAGTACTTC.

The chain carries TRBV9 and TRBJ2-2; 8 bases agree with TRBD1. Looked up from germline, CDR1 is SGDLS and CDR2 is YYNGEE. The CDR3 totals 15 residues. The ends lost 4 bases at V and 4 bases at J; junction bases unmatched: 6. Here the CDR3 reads CASSIQGAGTGELFF. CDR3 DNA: TGTGCCAGCAGCATTCAGGGGGCGGGCACCGGGGAGCTGTTTTTT.

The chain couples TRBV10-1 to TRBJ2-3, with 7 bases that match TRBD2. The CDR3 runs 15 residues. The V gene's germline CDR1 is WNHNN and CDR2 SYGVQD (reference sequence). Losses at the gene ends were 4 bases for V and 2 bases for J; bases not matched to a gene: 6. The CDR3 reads CASSGPSGFTDTQYF. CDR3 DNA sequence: TGCGCCAGCAGTGGGCCTAGCGGCTTCACAGATACGCAGTATTTT.

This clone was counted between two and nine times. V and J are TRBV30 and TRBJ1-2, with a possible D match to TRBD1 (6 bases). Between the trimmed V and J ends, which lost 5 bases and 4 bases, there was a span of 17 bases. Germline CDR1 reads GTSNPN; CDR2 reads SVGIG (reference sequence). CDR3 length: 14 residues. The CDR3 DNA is TGTGCCTGGGGCCCCGGACAGAACGTCTATGGCTACACCTTC. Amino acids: CAWGPGQNVYGYTF. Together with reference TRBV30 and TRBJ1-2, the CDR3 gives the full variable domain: SQTIHQWPATLVQPVGSPLSLECTVEGTSNPNLYWYRQAAGRGLQLLFYSVGIGQISSEVPQNLSASRPQDRQFILSSKKLLLSDSGFYLCAWGPGQNVYGYTFGSGTRLTVV.

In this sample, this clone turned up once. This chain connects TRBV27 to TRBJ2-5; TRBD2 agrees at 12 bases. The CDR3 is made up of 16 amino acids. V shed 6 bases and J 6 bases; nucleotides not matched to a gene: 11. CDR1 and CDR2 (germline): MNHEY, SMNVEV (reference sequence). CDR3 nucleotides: TGTGCCAGCAGCCCCGTAGGACTAGCGGGACGACAGACCCAGTACTTC. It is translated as CASSPVGLAGRQTQYF.

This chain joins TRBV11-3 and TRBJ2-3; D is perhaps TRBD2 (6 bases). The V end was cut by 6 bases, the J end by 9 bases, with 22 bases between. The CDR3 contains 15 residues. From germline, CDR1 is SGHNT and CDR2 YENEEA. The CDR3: CASSPSYSSEMTQYF. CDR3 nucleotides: TGTGCCAGCAGTCCCTCCTACTCTAGCGAGATGACGCAGTATTTT.

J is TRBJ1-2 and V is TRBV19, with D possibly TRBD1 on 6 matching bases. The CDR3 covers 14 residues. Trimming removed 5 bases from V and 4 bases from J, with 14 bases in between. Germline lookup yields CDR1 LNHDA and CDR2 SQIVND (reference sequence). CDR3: CASSATGKTYGYTF. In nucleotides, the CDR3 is TGTGCCAGTAGTGCCACAGGGAAAACCTATGGCTACACCTTC.

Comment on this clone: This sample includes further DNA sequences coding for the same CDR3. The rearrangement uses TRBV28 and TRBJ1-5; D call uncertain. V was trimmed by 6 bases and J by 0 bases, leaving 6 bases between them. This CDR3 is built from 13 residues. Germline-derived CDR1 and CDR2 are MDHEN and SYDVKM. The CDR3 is CASSRGSNQPQHF. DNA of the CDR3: TGTGCCAGCAGCCGGGGTAGCAATCAGCCCCAGCATTTT.

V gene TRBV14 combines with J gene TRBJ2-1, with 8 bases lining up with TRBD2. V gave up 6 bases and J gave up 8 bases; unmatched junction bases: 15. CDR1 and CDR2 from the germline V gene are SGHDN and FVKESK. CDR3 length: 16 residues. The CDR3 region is CASSPLVSGSADEQFF. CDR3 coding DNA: TGTGCCAGCAGTCCCTTGGTCAGCGGGAGTGCAGATGAGCAGTTCTTC.

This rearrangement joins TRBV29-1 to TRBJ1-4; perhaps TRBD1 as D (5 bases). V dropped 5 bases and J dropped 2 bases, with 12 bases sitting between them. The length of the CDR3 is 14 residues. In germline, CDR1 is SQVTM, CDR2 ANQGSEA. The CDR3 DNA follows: TGCAGCGTTCCAGCGGGGGGGACTAATGAAAAACTGTTTTTT. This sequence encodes CSVPAGGTNEKLFF.

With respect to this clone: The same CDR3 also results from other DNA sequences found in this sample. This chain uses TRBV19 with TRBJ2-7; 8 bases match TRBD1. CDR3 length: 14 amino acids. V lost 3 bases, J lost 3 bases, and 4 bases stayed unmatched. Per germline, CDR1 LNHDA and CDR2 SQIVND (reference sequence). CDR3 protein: CASSIRDRLYEQYF. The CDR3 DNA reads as TGTGCCAGTAGTATCCGGGACAGGCTCTACGAGCAGTACTTC.

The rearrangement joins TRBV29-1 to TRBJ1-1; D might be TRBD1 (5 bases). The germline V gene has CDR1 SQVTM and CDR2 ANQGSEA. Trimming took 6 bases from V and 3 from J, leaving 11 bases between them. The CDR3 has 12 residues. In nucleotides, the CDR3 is TGCAGCGTCAGATCGGGGGACACTGAAGCTTTCTTT. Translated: CSVRSGDTEAFF.